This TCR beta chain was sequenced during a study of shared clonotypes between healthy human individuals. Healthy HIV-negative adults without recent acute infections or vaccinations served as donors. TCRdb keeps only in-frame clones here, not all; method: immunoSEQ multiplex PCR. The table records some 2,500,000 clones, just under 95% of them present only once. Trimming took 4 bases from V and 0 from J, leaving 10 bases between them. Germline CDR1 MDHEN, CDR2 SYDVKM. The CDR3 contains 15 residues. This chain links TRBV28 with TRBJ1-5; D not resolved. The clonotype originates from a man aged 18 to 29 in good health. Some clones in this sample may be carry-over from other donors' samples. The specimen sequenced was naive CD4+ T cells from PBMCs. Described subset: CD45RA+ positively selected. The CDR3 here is CASSSDVNSNQPQHF. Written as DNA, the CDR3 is TGTGCCAGCAGTTCCGATGTAAATAGCAATCAGCCCCAGCATTTT.